This T cell receptor beta chain is from a study of cytomegalovirus exposure and HLA in healthy donors. Study at large: Clustering assigned 81% of the approximately 400 genotyped donors to the Caucasian-associated ancestry cluster.

CDR1 and CDR2 (germline): SGHRS, YFSETQ. The length of the CDR3 is 13 residues. V lost 2 bases, J lost 4 bases, and 10 bases lay in between. Primers: 60 Vbeta forward and 13 Jbeta reverse. Sequencing used immunoSEQ multiplex PCR; TCRdb keeps in-frame clones, though not all of them. The sample consists of roughly 150,000 clones, approximately 80% of them appearing once. The sample was PBMCs. The TCR sequence derives from a woman aged 35 to 49 in good health and CMV-seronegative. This chain uses TRBV5-1 with TRBJ2-7; D is undetermined. For the CDR3, the DNA is TGCGCCAGCAGCTTAGCCGAGGTTTACGAGCAGTACTTC. It is translated as CASSLAEVYEQYF.